Shown below are 5 T cell receptor beta chains from a single sample sequenced in a study of T cell responses to AZD1222 COVID-19 vaccine. The table came from immunoSEQ multiplex PCR; TCRdb's copy has only in-frame clones and leaves some out. The table has approximately 150,000 clones, around 90% seen once; the top ten hold over 1.5%. The sample was peripheral blood, taken on day 0 of AZD1222 vaccination. Every receptor here comes from an adult in good health.

The gene calls are TRBV5-6 and TRBJ2-3; no definite D call. The CDR3 runs to 13 residues. V was trimmed by 4 bases and J by 0 bases, leaving 6 bases between them. The germline V gene encodes CDR1 SGHDT and CDR2 YYEEEE. In DNA, the CDR3 is TGTGCCAGCAGCCGGTATAGCACAGATACGCAGTATTTT. Translated: CASSRYSTDTQYF.

This clone came up a few times. This chain links TRBV5-1 with TRBJ1-1, with 9 nucleotides matching TRBD1. This CDR3 is built from 15 residues. With V trimmed by 2 bases and J by 1 base, 3 bases remained unmatched. Germline V gene lookup returns CDR1 SGHRS and CDR2 YFSETQ. Here the CDR3 reads CASSLQGAANTEAFF. For the CDR3, the DNA is TGCGCCAGCAGCTTACAGGGGGCGGCGAACACTGAAGCTTTCTTT.

This sequence joins TRBV24-1 and TRBJ2-7, with 7 bases matching TRBD1. The CDR3 covers 19 residues. Germline V lookup: CDR1 KGHDR, CDR2 SFDVKD. V shed 0 bases and J 3 bases; nucleotides not matched to a gene: 16. The CDR3: CATSDLAQGPRRQGYEQYF. CDR3 in DNA: TGTGCCACCAGTGATTTGGCACAGGGGCCCCGCCGGCAGGGCTACGAGCAGTACTTC.

This clone was detected only once. The gene calls are TRBV6-1 and TRBJ1-3; D is possibly TRBD1 (5 bases). CDR1 and CDR2 from the germline V gene are MNHNS and SASEGT. The V gene lost 2 bases and the J gene lost 4 bases, with 6 bases spanning the gap. CDR3 size: 13 residues. CDR3 DNA: TGTGCCAGCAGTGAACGGGACGGAAACACCATATATTTT. Translating gives CASSERDGNTIYF.

The V and J genes are TRBV12-3 or TRBV12-4 and TRBJ2-2; D gene unclear. The V gene lost 3 bases and the J gene lost 6 bases, with 8 bases spanning the gap. This CDR3 is built from 13 residues. DNA for the CDR3: TGTGCCAGCAGTTTGAAGAGCCCCGGGGAGCTGTTTTTT. Translation gives CASSLKSPGELFF.